The rows below give T cell receptor beta chains drawn from one sample of a study of CD8+CD57+ T cells in acquired aplastic anemia. From the reads, TCRdb called clonotypes with MiXCR, one entry per CDR3 protein. This table has tens of thousands of distinct CDR3 sequences, about 70% appearing once. The sequencing sample was made of sorted CD4+, CD8+, or CD8+CD57+ T cells (not recorded which) from PBMCs. Every receptor here comes from a human donor in good health, serving as a control. CDR3s include the opening cysteine and the closing phenylalanine or tryptophan. The D gene is left open where the match is weak. The size entry is marked missing in some rows and otherwise reads once, few, many or a size class.

CDR3nt: TGTGCCACCAGTGGAGGCCCCGGATCCTACAATGAGCAGTTCTTC
CDR3aa: CATSGGPGSYNEQFF
len: 15
abundance: -
j_gene: TRBJ2-1
d_gene: -
v_gene: TRBV24-1

CDR3nt: TGTGCCAGTGTGAAAAGGACAGGGGGTTACGAGCAGTACTTC
CDR3aa: CASVKRTGGYEQYF
len: 14
abundance: -
j_gene: TRBJ2-7
d_gene: TRBD1
v_gene: TRBV19

CDR3nt: TGCAGCGTTAGGAGGGGTATGGATGAAAAACTGTTTTTT
CDR3aa: CSVRRGMDEKLFF
len: 13
abundance: -
j_gene: TRBJ1-4
d_gene: -
v_gene: TRBV29-1

CDR3nt: TGTGCCAGCAGGGGGACAGCCTACGAGCAGTACTTC
CDR3aa: CASRGTAYEQYF
len: 12
abundance: -
j_gene: TRBJ2-7
d_gene: TRBD1
v_gene: TRBV10-3

CDR3nt: TGCAGTGCTAGAGTGGGCCAGGGAGAGTTGTATGAAAAACTGTTTTTT
CDR3aa: CSARVGQGELYEKLFF
len: 16
abundance: many
j_gene: TRBJ1-4
d_gene: -
v_gene: TRBV20-1

CDR3nt: TGTGCCAGCAGCTTAGGCGGGCGCGGGAGCAATCAGCCCCAGCATTTT
CDR3aa: CASSLGGRGSNQPQHF
len: 16
abundance: many
j_gene: TRBJ1-5
d_gene: -
v_gene: TRBV7-9

CDR3nt: TGTGCCACCAGCAGAGATCGATTTTTGGCCCAGTACTTC
CDR3aa: CATSRDRFLAQYF
len: 13
abundance: -
j_gene: TRBJ2-5
d_gene: -
v_gene: TRBV15

CDR3nt: TGTGCCAGCAGCTTAGAGGATTCCTACGAGCAGTACTTC
CDR3aa: CASSLEDSYEQYF
len: 13
abundance: large
j_gene: TRBJ2-7
d_gene: -
v_gene: TRBV7-9

CDR3nt: TGTGCCTTAGTACAACCCGACAGGTACGAGCAGTACTTC
CDR3aa: CALVQPDRYEQYF
len: 13
abundance: -
j_gene: TRBJ2-7
d_gene: -
v_gene: TRBV30

CDR3nt: TGTGCCAGCAGCTTAGGGGGGCGGAACGAGCAGTACTTC
CDR3aa: CASSLGGRNEQYF
len: 13
abundance: -
j_gene: TRBJ2-7
d_gene: -
v_gene: TRBV7-9

CDR3nt: TGTGCCAGCAGTGGTAGGTCCTACGAGCAGTACTTC
CDR3aa: CASSGRSYEQYF
len: 12
abundance: -
j_gene: TRBJ2-7
d_gene: -
v_gene: TRBV2

CDR3nt: TGTGCCAGCAGCCCTGACAAGAACTATGGCTACACCTTC
CDR3aa: CASSPDKNYGYTF
len: 13
abundance: -
j_gene: TRBJ1-2
d_gene: -
v_gene: TRBV7-2

CDR3nt: TGCGCCAGAGCCTTAAGGAGGGCACGCACAGATACGCAGTATTTT
CDR3aa: CARALRRARTDTQYF
len: 15
abundance: -
j_gene: TRBJ2-3
d_gene: -
v_gene: TRBV2

CDR3nt: TGTGCCAGCAGTTCCCCGGGTCCTCCTGGGGCCTACGAGCAGTACTTC
CDR3aa: CASSSPGPPGAYEQYF
len: 16
abundance: -
j_gene: TRBJ2-7
d_gene: -
v_gene: TRBV25-1

CDR3nt: TGCGCCAGCAGCTTGCAACAGGGGATACGAAACACTGAAGCTTTCTTT
CDR3aa: CASSLQQGIRNTEAFF
len: 16
abundance: -
j_gene: TRBJ1-1
d_gene: TRBD1
v_gene: TRBV5-1

CDR3nt: TGTGCCAGCAGCTTCCAGGTTACTGGGGCCAACGTCCTGACTTTC
CDR3aa: CASSFQVTGANVLTF
len: 15
abundance: large
j_gene: TRBJ2-6
d_gene: -
v_gene: TRBV7-8

CDR3nt: TGTGCCAGCAGTGAAGCAGGGGCGGGGGCCTACGAGCAGTACTTC
CDR3aa: CASSEAGAGAYEQYF
len: 15
abundance: once
j_gene: TRBJ2-7
d_gene: TRBD2
v_gene: TRBV2

CDR3nt: TGTGCCAGCAGCCAAGGAGTCCAGGGACTCAATGAAAAACTGTTTTTT
CDR3aa: CASSQGVQGLNEKLFF
len: 16
abundance: -
j_gene: TRBJ1-4
d_gene: -
v_gene: TRBV4-2

CDR3nt: TGCAGCGTAAAGGACAGGAGAGCCCACGAGCAGTACTTC
CDR3aa: CSVKDRRAHEQYF
len: 13
abundance: -
j_gene: TRBJ2-7
d_gene: TRBD1
v_gene: TRBV29-1

CDR3nt: TGTGCCAGCAGCTCGACAGGGGGCATTCGTGGAAACACCATATATTTT
CDR3aa: CASSSTGGIRGNTIYF
len: 16
abundance: -
j_gene: TRBJ1-3
d_gene: TRBD1
v_gene: TRBV11-2

CDR3nt: TGTGCCAGCATTGTTACGGGGAACACTGAAGCTTTCTTT
CDR3aa: CASIVTGNTEAFF
len: 13
abundance: -
j_gene: TRBJ1-1
d_gene: -
v_gene: TRBV2

CDR3nt: TGTGCCAGTAGTATAAATAGGGAGAATGAGCAGTTCTTC
CDR3aa: CASSINRENEQFF
len: 13
abundance: -
j_gene: TRBJ2-1
d_gene: -
v_gene: TRBV19

CDR3nt: TGTGCCAGCAGCTTAGGGTTTTTGGGCTACACCTTC
CDR3aa: CASSLGFLGYTF
len: 12
abundance: -
j_gene: TRBJ1-2
d_gene: -
v_gene: TRBV7-3

CDR3nt: TGTGCCAGCAGCGTCGGCGAACTCCCGAACTACGAGCAGTACTTC
CDR3aa: CASSVGELPNYEQYF
len: 15
abundance: -
j_gene: TRBJ2-7
d_gene: -
v_gene: TRBV9

CDR3nt: TGCGCCAGCAGTGAGGACAGGGGTAAATATGGCTACACCTTC
CDR3aa: CASSEDRGKYGYTF
len: 14
abundance: -
j_gene: TRBJ1-2
d_gene: TRBD1
v_gene: TRBV10-2

CDR3nt: TGCAGCGTTGTAGAAGGGTCAAGTCAGCCCCAGCATTTT
CDR3aa: CSVVEGSSQPQHF
len: 13
abundance: -
j_gene: TRBJ1-5
d_gene: -
v_gene: TRBV29-1

CDR3nt: TGCAGCGTGGAAGGACACCAGGTCTACGAGCAGTACTTC
CDR3aa: CSVEGHQVYEQYF
len: 13
abundance: -
j_gene: TRBJ2-7
d_gene: -
v_gene: TRBV29-1

CDR3nt: TGCAGCGTTGAAGATCGGGGGTCCCAGTACTTC
CDR3aa: CSVEDRGSQYF
len: 11
abundance: -
j_gene: TRBJ2-5
d_gene: -
v_gene: TRBV29-1

CDR3nt: TGCAGTGCTTCCCCTGGGGTGTCCGGGGAGCTGTTTTTT
CDR3aa: CSASPGVSGELFF
len: 13
abundance: -
j_gene: TRBJ2-2
d_gene: -
v_gene: TRBV20-1

CDR3nt: TGTGCCAGCAGCCAACCGACTAGCGGAACCGGGGAGCTGTTTTTT
CDR3aa: CASSQPTSGTGELFF
len: 15
abundance: few
j_gene: TRBJ2-2
d_gene: TRBD2
v_gene: TRBV3-1

CDR3nt: TGTGCCAGCTTAGGGGGCGGGGGAATCTACAATGAGCAGTTCTTC
CDR3aa: CASLGGGGIYNEQFF
len: 15
abundance: few
j_gene: TRBJ2-1
d_gene: -
v_gene: TRBV2

CDR3nt: TGCAGTGCCGCGGGACTAGCTCCAGCAGATACGCAGTATTTT
CDR3aa: CSAAGLAPADTQYF
len: 14
abundance: -
j_gene: TRBJ2-3
d_gene: TRBD2
v_gene: TRBV20-1

CDR3nt: TGCAGTGCTAGAGGAAGCCCCGGAGATACGCAGTATTTT
CDR3aa: CSARGSPGDTQYF
len: 13
abundance: -
j_gene: TRBJ2-3
d_gene: -
v_gene: TRBV20-1

CDR3nt: TGTGCCAGCAGCCAAGACCCAAAAGGCTCCTATAATTCACCCCTCCACTTT
CDR3aa: CASSQDPKGSYNSPLHF
len: 17
abundance: many
j_gene: TRBJ1-6
d_gene: -
v_gene: TRBV14

CDR3nt: TGTGCCACCAGCCGTAGTACCGGGGAGCTGTTTTTT
CDR3aa: CATSRSTGELFF
len: 12
abundance: -
j_gene: TRBJ2-2
d_gene: -
v_gene: TRBV15

CDR3nt: TGTGCCAGCAGTCCAAACAACGAGCAGTACTTC
CDR3aa: CASSPNNEQYF
len: 11
abundance: -
j_gene: TRBJ2-7
d_gene: -
v_gene: TRBV2

CDR3nt: TGTGCCAGCAGCTTAACACAGGGGAGCACTGAAGCTTTCTTT
CDR3aa: CASSLTQGSTEAFF
len: 14
abundance: -
j_gene: TRBJ1-1
d_gene: TRBD1
v_gene: TRBV7-9